The present T cell receptor beta chain was sequenced within a study of blood T cell repertoires in COVID-19. Study details: PBMCs, B-cell-depleted T cells, or T cells were the source of the cDNA or gDNA that made up the material.

Original analysis: Estimation of nucleated cell counts relied on the amplification of reference gene primers. Data came from immunoSEQ multiplex PCR; TCRdb stores just in-frame clones and leaves some out. The DNA was the basis for D and trimming; V, J and clone size are from that table. The table shows 28,000 or so clones, with over 90% occurring only once. This TCR was sampled from a human donor in a cohort sampled during active COVID-19. The sample was peripheral blood.

The CDR3 nucleotides read TGTGCCACCAGTGATTTTGGCTCCACCGGGGAGCTGTTTTTT. Protein sequence: CATSDFGSTGELFF. The chain combines TRBV24-1 with TRBJ2-2; D gene uncertain. CDR3 size: 14 residues. V gave up 1 base and J gave up 4 bases, with 6 bases separating them. Germline V CDR1 and CDR2: KGHDR, SFDVKD.